Below are 11 T cell receptor beta chains sequenced from a single sample in a study of cytomegalovirus exposure and HLA in healthy donors (dated by TCRdb to between 2016 and 2019). The protocol used for the library was the immunoSEQ multiplex PCR assay. The multiplex PCR relied on a mix of 60 forward primers for TCR Vbeta segments and 13 reverse primers for TCR Jbeta segments. TCRdb took this table from immuneACCESS and kept in-frame rearrangements with V and J called. Such tables lack part of the clones; where checked against another copy, unresolved V genes explain under half of the gap, and the rest is unexplained. A total of fewer than 250,000 clones appear in this sample, under 85% of them only once. 1.5% to 2% of the sample rests with the top ten. Sequencing was carried out using PBMCs. Receptor source: a woman aged 18 to 35 in good health and CMV-seronegative.

The chain couples TRBV7-7 to TRBJ2-3; TRBD2 matches 7 bases. With V trimmed by 1 base and J by 4 bases, 2 bases remained unmatched. Germline V gives CDR1 SSHAT, CDR2 FNYEAQ (reference sequence). The CDR3 contains 14 residues. The DNA of the CDR3 is TGTGCCAGCAGCTTAGGAACTAGCGCAGATACGCAGTATTTT. This sequence encodes CASSLGTSADTQYF.

The chain uses TRBV28 and TRBJ1-1; D is ambiguous. Deletions cut 2 bases from V and 1 base from J, with 17 bases between. Germline-derived CDR1 and CDR2 are MDHEN and SYDVKM. The CDR3 is 17 amino acids. The CDR3 nucleotides are TGTGCCAGCAGTTTAGGAAAGTTGAACAGCCGGAACACTGAAGCTTTCTTT. Residues: CASSLGKLNSRNTEAFF.

This clone was found a few times. The V and J genes are TRBV12-5 and TRBJ1-2; a possible D gene is TRBD1 (6 bases). The CDR3 covers 14 residues. Per germline, CDR1 LGHNT and CDR2 FRNRAP. V gave up 3 bases and J gave up 6 bases, with 14 bases separating them. This CDR3 reads CASGFASGADGYTF. The DNA of the CDR3 is TGTGCTAGTGGTTTCGCCTCAGGGGCCGATGGCTACACCTTC. Supplemented by reference TRBV12-5 and TRBJ1-2, the full variable domain reads DARVTQTPRHKVTEMGQEVTMRCQPILGHNTVFWYRQTMMQGLELLAYFRNRAPLDDSGMPKDRFSAEMPDATLATLKIQPSEPRDSAVYFCASGFASGADGYTFGSGTRLTVV.

The J gene is TRBJ2-1, the V gene TRBV27; 12 bases match TRBD2. This CDR3 has 15 amino acids. The germline gives CDR1 MNHEY, CDR2 SMNVEV (reference sequence). The trim removed 6 bases at V and 9 bases at J, leaving 9 bases unmatched. CDR3 residues: CASRQGTSGFGEQFF. For the CDR3, the DNA is TGTGCCAGCAGACAAGGGACTAGCGGGTTCGGTGAGCAGTTCTTC.

The genes are TRBV6-5 and TRBJ1-6; D unresolved. The V end was cut by 2 bases, the J end by 8 bases, with 13 bases between. The CDR3 covers 15 residues. The germline CDR1 and CDR2 sequences are MNHEY and SVGAGI. The chain's CDR3 is CASSYEVAEDSPLHF. The DNA for the CDR3 is TGTGCCAGCAGTTACGAGGTGGCAGAAGATTCACCCCTCCACTTT.

This chain links TRBV5-4 with TRBJ2-5; D might be TRBD2 (6 bases). Germline-derived CDR1 and CDR2 are SGHNT and YYREEE (reference sequence). Trimming shortened V by 4 bases and J by 5 bases, and 18 bases separated the two germline ends. This CDR3 has 15 amino acids. The CDR3 DNA follows: TGTGCCAGCAGCCCGGAGGGTGGGGGTGATGAGACCCAGTACTTC. It translates to CASSPEGGGDETQYF.

This rearrangement joins TRBV18 to TRBJ2-7; 12 positions agree with TRBD1. The germline gives CDR1 KGHSH, CDR2 LQKENI. The CDR3 loop spans 15 amino acids. J lost 5 bases, V lost 6 bases, and 8 bases had no gene match. The CDR3, as DNA: TGTGCCAGCTCCCTCGCGGGACAGGGGGCTCACGAGCAGTACTTC. Protein: CASSLAGQGAHEQYF. Full variable domain (remainder filled in from reference TRBV18 and TRBJ2-7): NAGVMQNPRHLVRRRGQEARLRCSPMKGHSHVYWYRQLPEEGLKFMVYLQKENIIDESGMPKERFSAEFPKEGPSILRIQQVVRGDSAAYFCASSLAGQGAHEQYFGPGTRLTVT.

The rearrangement uses TRBV18 and TRBJ2-7; D may be TRBD1 (6 bases). Germline V gene data show CDR1 as KGHSH and CDR2 as LQKENI. The CDR3 consists of 15 residues. V lost 2 bases, J lost 0 bases, and 11 bases lay in between. The CDR3 protein is CASSPGQGSSYEQYF. In DNA, the CDR3 is TGTGCCAGCTCACCAGGGCAGGGGAGCTCCTACGAGCAGTACTTC.

Comments on this clone: The same CDR3 also results from other DNA sequences found in this sample. DNA for the CDR3: TGTGCCAGCAGCTTAGGTCAGGGCAACTATGGCTACACCTTC. This encodes CASSLGQGNYGYTF. The chain recombines TRBV7-9 with TRBJ1-2, with TRBD1 as a possible D gene (5 bases). Germline CDR1 and CDR2: SEHNR and FQNEAQ (reference sequence). V dropped 1 base and J dropped 2 bases, with 8 bases sitting between them. This CDR3 comprises 14 residues.

This clone has more than one count but fewer than ten. The chain carries TRBV19 and TRBJ1-4; 7 nucleotides line up with TRBD1. This CDR3 comprises 14 residues. Germline trimming cut 4 bases from V and 8 bases from J; bases unmatched to any gene: 7. From germline, CDR1 is LNHDA and CDR2 SQIVND (reference sequence). The CDR3 bases are TGTGCCAGTAGTAGCCAAGCAGGGGGGGAAAAACTGTTTTTT. Translated, it gives CASSSQAGGEKLFF.

This sequence joins TRBV6-1 and TRBJ2-5, with TRBD2 matching 9 bases. This CDR3 has 14 residues. Germline CDR1 and CDR2: MNHNS and SASEGT. The J segment lost 4 bases and the V segment lost 6 bases, leaving 6 bases of the junction unmatched. The chain's CDR3 is CASRPLAGRETQYF. Here the CDR3 DNA reads TGTGCCAGCAGGCCCCTAGCGGGGAGAGAGACCCAGTACTTC.